Listed below are T cell receptor beta chains from one sample, sequenced in a study of T-cell memory formation after mild COVID-19. TCRdb called the 5' RACE reads again in MiXCR, with one record for every CDR3 protein. The sample includes over 350,000 distinct CDR3 sequences, about 15% seen only once; the top ten take roughly a fifth. Sequences were obtained from PBMCs or a T cell subset sorted from them (not recorded which). Receptor source: a young man who had mild COVID-19 (a few samples of this study predate the infection). Cell type and time point are not known. The CDR3 runs from the conserved cysteine through the conserved F or W.

V: TRBV6-5; CDR3: CASSPGGRNEKLFF
V: TRBV4-2; CDR3: CASSRQGGGRGTGNTIYF
V: TRBV6-2/TRBV6-3; CDR3: CASSPSSGDNTGELFF
V: TRBV9; CDR3: CASSGGGSNEKLFF
V: TRBV7-2; CDR3: CASSRGGSGETQYF
V: TRBV19; CDR3: CASSRQPYGYTF
V: TRBV6-5; CDR3: CASSLRPASGANVLTF
V: TRBV5-1; CDR3: CASSLGSASGGQETQYF
V: TRBV29-1; CDR3: CSVEDAKETQYF
V: TRBV7-3; CDR3: CASSPGSTQGETQYF
V: TRBV20-1; CDR3: CSARRANTEAFF
V: TRBV5-1; CDR3: CASSLKRGPYEQYF
V: TRBV5-1; CDR3: CASSWGGGKETQYF
V: TRBV7-2; CDR3: CASSFPLGDPKNIQYF
V: TRBV5-6; CDR3: CASIYLGLAGGTDTQYF
V: TRBV6-6; CDR3: CASSRQENSGNTIYF
V: TRBV27; CDR3: CATSGQGNEKLFF
V: TRBV12-3/TRBV12-4; CDR3: CASRLSGTDTQYF
V: TRBV5-8; CDR3: CASSPGPGDMNTEAFF
V: TRBV7-2; CDR3: CASSLAGGDSNQPQHF
V: TRBV7-2; CDR3: CASSRQGLLRETQYF
V: TRBV7-2; CDR3: CASSLAGQGVEKLFF
V: TRBV20-1; CDR3: CGRQGTEAFF
V: TRBV2; CDR3: CARSGGEYQETQYF
V: TRBV4-3; CDR3: CASSQNTGPNTEAFF
V: TRBV9; CDR3: CASSPTLDWQYYEQYF
V: TRBV5-1; CDR3: CASSLARTQYF
V: TRBV5-1; CDR3: CASSFHDRAKNIQYF
V: TRBV7-3; CDR3: CASSLPLGGNRDTGELFF
V: TRBV9; CDR3: CASSGSQSSYNEQFF
V: TRBV15; CDR3: CATSREDREIDEQYF
V: TRBV7-3; CDR3: CASSFFPTRGTGELFF
V: TRBV5-1; CDR3: CASSFEGENTGELFF